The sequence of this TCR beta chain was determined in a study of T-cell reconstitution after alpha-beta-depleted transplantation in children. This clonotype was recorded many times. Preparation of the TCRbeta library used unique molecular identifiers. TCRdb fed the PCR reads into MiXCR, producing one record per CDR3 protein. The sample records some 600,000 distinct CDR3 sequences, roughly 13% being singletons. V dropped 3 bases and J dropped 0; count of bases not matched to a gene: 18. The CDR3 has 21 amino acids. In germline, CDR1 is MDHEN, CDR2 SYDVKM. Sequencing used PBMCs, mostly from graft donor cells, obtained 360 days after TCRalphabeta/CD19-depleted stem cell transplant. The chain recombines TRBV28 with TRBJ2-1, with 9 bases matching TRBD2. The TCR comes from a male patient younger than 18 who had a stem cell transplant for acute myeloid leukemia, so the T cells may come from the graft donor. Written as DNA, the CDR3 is TGTGCCAGCAGTTTTTCCAGCGGGAGGCTTAAAAAATCTCACTCCTACAATGAGCAGTTCTTC. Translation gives CASSFSSGRLKKSHSYNEQFF.